The rows below give T cell receptor beta chains drawn from one sample of a study of OX40 agonist ivuxolimab in advanced cancers. Assay: immunoSEQ multiplex PCR; the TCRdb copy retains only in-frame clones and omits some. The top ten clones hold 0.75% to 1% of a sample with around 70,000 clones, around nine tenths of them seen once. Here the sequenced sample was CD4+ or CD8+ T cells sorted from blood, taken in a trial of the OX40 agonist ivuxolimab. These receptors were obtained from an adult with an advanced solid tumor such as melanoma, head and neck, liver or kidney cancer. Each CDR3 is given with its conserved first and last residue. D genes are given only for firm matches. Where a row states a size, it is once, few, many or the class of an expanded clone; other rows omit it.

J | size | D | V | CDR3 | DNA
TRBJ2-1 | - | - | TRBV12-5 | CASGKEGLSPNEQFF | TGTGCTAGTGGTAAGGAGGGTCTATCGCCCAATGAGCAGTTCTTC
TRBJ2-7 | - | TRBD2 | TRBV7-2 | CASSLPGGGTYEQYF | TGTGCCAGCAGCTTACCTGGGGGAGGGACCTACGAGCAGTACTTC
TRBJ1-3 | once | - | TRBV28 | CASLGSSGNTIYF | TGTGCCAGCCTCGGGAGCTCTGGAAACACCATATATTTT
TRBJ2-1 | once | - | TRBV7-9 | CASSLTGRGNEQFF | TGTGCCAGCAGCCTAACAGGGAGAGGCAATGAGCAGTTCTTC
TRBJ1-2 | - | TRBD1 | TRBV5-1 | CASSLAGTGSGGYTF | TGCGCCAGCAGCTTGGCCGGGACAGGGTCCGGGGGCTACACCTTC
TRBJ1-5 | - | - | TRBV21-1 | CASSKQTPRSNQPQHF | TGTGCCAGCAGCAAACAGACACCTCGTAGCAATCAGCCCCAGCATTTT
TRBJ2-7 | once | - | TRBV5-1 | CASSLGLGTPNSYEQYF | TGCGCCAGCAGCTTGGGATTAGGGACTCCAAACTCCTACGAGCAGTACTTC
TRBJ1-4 | - | - | TRBV19 | CASSLHYGEKLFF | TGTGCCAGTAGCCTCCATTATGGTGAAAAACTGTTTTTT
TRBJ2-3 | - | TRBD2 | TRBV7-9 | CASSLTTSTSDTQYF | TGTGCCAGCAGCTTAACTACCTCGACTAGCGATACGCAGTATTTT
TRBJ2-7 | - | - | TRBV29-1 | CSVAIPVGQAYEQYF | TGCAGCGTTGCTATTCCGGTCGGCCAGGCCTACGAGCAGTACTTC
TRBJ2-1 | - | TRBD2 | TRBV13 | CASSHNIQRQRDYEQFF | TGTGCCAGCAGTCACAACATCCAACGTCAGCGGGATTATGAGCAGTTCTTC
TRBJ2-6 | - | - | TRBV15 | CATSRKPSSGANVLTF | TGTGCCACCAGCAGAAAACCGAGCTCTGGGGCCAACGTCCTGACTTTC
TRBJ1-5 | - | TRBD1 | TRBV19 | CASRDRNNQPQHF | TGTGCCAGTAGGGACAGGAACAATCAGCCCCAGCATTTT
TRBJ2-7 | - | TRBD2 | TRBV2 | CASSAAGGLYEQYF | TGTGCCAGCAGTGCCGCGGGAGGGTTGTACGAGCAGTACTTC
TRBJ2-2 | once | - | TRBV9 | CASSVGKTGNTGELFF | TGTGCCAGCAGCGTAGGGAAGACAGGTAACACCGGGGAGCTGTTTTTT
TRBJ2-5 | - | TRBD2 | TRBV5-3 | CARSSFELAGLPKETQYF | TGTGCCAGAAGCTCCTTCGAACTAGCGGGTCTGCCTAAAGAGACCCAGTACTTC
TRBJ1-3 | - | - | TRBV16 | CASSPSGLSSGNTIYF | TGTGCCAGCAGCCCTTCTGGTCTTTCATCTGGAAACACCATATATTTT
TRBJ2-7 | - | - | TRBV9 | CASSVTADRLYEQYF | TGTGCCAGCAGCGTCACGGCGGACAGACTCTACGAGCAGTACTTC
TRBJ2-7 | once | - | TRBV27 | CASSADLRGLDEQYF | TGTGCCAGCAGTGCCGATTTGCGCGGGTTGGACGAGCAGTACTTC
TRBJ2-7 | - | TRBD2 | TRBV7-2 | CASSSGLAGVVGSYEQYF | TGTGCCAGCAGCTCGGGACTAGCGGGAGTTGTGGGCTCCTACGAGCAGTACTTC